These T cell receptor beta chains were read from a single sample in a study of CD8 T cells in ankylosing spondylitis. One entry per CDR3 protein results from TCRdb running MiXCR on the 5' RACE reads. The sample lists approximately 220,000 distinct CDR3 sequences, 20% to 30% seen once, with 6.6% in the top ten. Sequencing input: blood, either unsorted or a sorted T cell fraction (not recorded which). The receptor source for this set is a male donor with ankylosing spondylitis or in good health (not recorded which). The CDR3 runs from the conserved cysteine through the conserved F or W. D genes are given only for firm matches. Not every row has a clone size; where given, it reads once, few, many or a size class.

TRBV29-1,TRBJ2-1,.,.,TGCAGCGTTGAACCCCATCGAGGAGGTGAGCAGTTCTTC,CSVEPHRGGEQFF
TRBV7-9,TRBJ1-4,.,.,TGTGCCAGCAGCTTAGCGCTTCAAGACTGGGGCGAAAAACTGTTTTTT,CASSLALQDWGEKLFF
TRBV6-1,TRBJ1-1,TRBD1,.,TGTGCCAGCAGGAGGACAGGGGAGTACACTGAAGCTTTCTTT,CASRRTGEYTEAFF
TRBV5-5,TRBJ1-5,TRBD1,many,TGTGCCAGCAGCTTGACGCATGGGACAGGGCGTTCCAATCAGCCCCAGCATTTT,CASSLTHGTGRSNQPQHF
TRBV12-3/TRBV12-4,TRBJ1-3,TRBD1,few,TGTGCCACCGACAGGGGCGGTGGAAACACCATATATTTT,CATDRGGGNTIYF
TRBV5-1,TRBJ2-7,TRBD2,.,TGCGCCAGCAGCCCCCGGGGACTAGCGGACTACGAGCAGTACTTC,CASSPRGLADYEQYF
TRBV6-5,TRBJ2-4,TRBD1,few,TGTGCCAGCAGTTACTCGAACAGGGGGGTAGCCAAAAACATTCAGTACTTC,CASSYSNRGVAKNIQYF
TRBV12-3/TRBV12-4,TRBJ2-5,TRBD2,.,TGTGCCAGCAGTTCACTGACTAGCGGGAGGGAGACCCAGTACTTC,CASSSLTSGRETQYF
TRBV12-3/TRBV12-4,TRBJ2-1,TRBD2,.,TGTGCCAGCAGTCCCCCGGGACTATTTGTCCCCTACAATGAGCAGTTCTTC,CASSPPGLFVPYNEQFF
TRBV12-3/TRBV12-4,TRBJ2-6,.,.,TGTGCCAGCAGCCCTCCGGCGGCATCCTCTGGGGCCAACGTCCTGACTTTC,CASSPPAASSGANVLTF
TRBV6-4,TRBJ1-5,.,.,TGTGCCAGCAGCGAAGGGCCGTGGCAGCCCCAGCATTTT,CASSEGPWQPQHF
TRBV27,TRBJ2-7,.,.,TGTGCCAGCAGTCCAGACACGGCGTACTACGAGCAGTACTTC,CASSPDTAYYEQYF
TRBV6-1,TRBJ1-5,.,.,TGTGCCAGCAGCCCTACGAGGGACCAGCCCCAGCATTTT,CASSPTRDQPQHF
TRBV20-1,TRBJ2-7,TRBD1,few,TGCAGTGCTAGCAACGGACAGGGCACCTACGAGCAGTACTTC,CSASNGQGTYEQYF
TRBV29-1,TRBJ1-5,.,.,TGCAGCGTGGGGGGTCGCAATCAGCCCCAGCATTTT,CSVGGRNQPQHF
TRBV12-3/TRBV12-4,TRBJ1-4,.,many,TGTGCCAGCAGTTTAGCAGGGGAGCGGCTGTTTTTT,CASSLAGERLFF
TRBV3-1,TRBJ2-7,.,many,TGTGCCAGCAGAGACAGGTCGTACGAGCAGTACTTC,CASRDRSYEQYF
TRBV5-1,TRBJ1-5,TRBD1,many,TGCGCCAGCAGCTTAACCGGGACAGGGTATCAGCCCCAGCATTTT,CASSLTGTGYQPQHF
TRBV29-1,TRBJ2-5,.,.,TGCAGCGTTGAAGTTCAAGCCGGAGGGACCCAGTACTTC,CSVEVQAGGTQYF
TRBV18,TRBJ2-5,TRBD1,few,TGTGCCAGCTCACCACGACAGGGTAACCAAGAGACCCAGTACTTC,CASSPRQGNQETQYF
TRBV5-1,TRBJ2-3,TRBD2,.,TGCGCCAGCAGCCTGCTGGGTAGCGGGAACACAGATACGCAGTATTTT,CASSLLGSGNTDTQYF
TRBV7-9,TRBJ2-7,TRBD1,many,TGTGCCAGCAGCGGCCTGGGAGGGACAGGGACCATCTACGAGCAGTACTTC,CASSGLGGTGTIYEQYF
TRBV5-4,TRBJ2-1,TRBD2,few,TGTGCCAGCAGCCGTTCGGGACTAGCGGGGGGCGAGCAGTTCTTC,CASSRSGLAGGEQFF
TRBV9,TRBJ2-1,TRBD1,many,TGTGCCAGCAGCGGGGGCAAAAGGGGGCTGGGAAGTGAGCAGTTCTTC,CASSGGKRGLGSEQFF
TRBV3-1,TRBJ2-4,TRBD2,.,TGTACCAGCAGTTGGGGACTAGCGGGAGGGACAGCCAAAAACATTCAGTACTTC,CTSSWGLAGGTAKNIQYF
TRBV28,TRBJ2-3,.,many,TGTGCCAGCAGTTCCCCCTCAGCCGGCAGCACAGATACGCAGTATTTT,CASSSPSAGSTDTQYF
TRBV20-1,TRBJ2-3,TRBD2,.,TGCAGTGCCGAAATCCCACTAGCGCAGAATGGGGATACGCAGTATTTT,CSAEIPLAQNGDTQYF
TRBV10-3,TRBJ2-7,TRBD2,many,TGTGCCATCAGTACCGGGACTAGCGGGCTCCCCTACGAGCAGTACTTC,CAISTGTSGLPYEQYF
TRBV20-1,TRBJ1-2,TRBD1,many,TGCACTACAGGGGACGGACAGGGGTATGGCTACACCTTC,CTTGDGQGYGYTF
TRBV4-1,TRBJ2-3,.,many,TGCGCCAGCAGCTTACTCCTAGCAGCAGATACGCAGTATTTT,CASSLLLAADTQYF
TRBV5-1,TRBJ1-1,.,once,TGCGCCAGCAGCTTGGCCGAAGATAGGAAGGGACACACTGAAGCTTTCTTT,CASSLAEDRKGHTEAFF
TRBV12-3/TRBV12-4,TRBJ1-1,.,few,TGTGCCAGCAGTTTAGCAGGGGCTAGGACTGAAGCTTTCTTT,CASSLAGARTEAFF
TRBV4-3,TRBJ2-1,TRBD2,many,TGCGCCAGCAGCCAAGAGGGTAGCGGGAGGACGGGATACAATGAGCAGTTCTTC,CASSQEGSGRTGYNEQFF
TRBV20-1,TRBJ2-2,TRBD2,.,TGCAGTGCTAGAGATGTACTAGCGGGCCCTCCCAACACCGGGGAGCTGTTTTTT,CSARDVLAGPPNTGELFF
TRBV29-1,TRBJ2-1,.,.,TGCAGCGTCGGCTACTCGAATGAGCAGTTCTTC,CSVGYSNEQFF
TRBV5-6,TRBJ2-5,TRBD2,many,TGTGCCAGCAGCCGATCCCTAGCGGGAGAGACCCAGTACTTC,CASSRSLAGETQYF
TRBV29-1,TRBJ2-7,.,many,TGCAGCGGGGCTGTGGACTCCTACGAGCAGTACTTC,CSGAVDSYEQYF
TRBV6-5,TRBJ2-1,.,few,TGTGCCAGCAGTTACGGCAGAGGCAATGAGCAGTTCTTC,CASSYGRGNEQFF
TRBV6-1,TRBJ2-6,.,few,TGTGCCAGCAGCCTCCTCCGAGTCGGTCCCTCTGGGGCCAACGTCCTGACTTTC,CASSLLRVGPSGANVLTF
TRBV5-1,TRBJ1-2,.,many,TGCGCCAGCAGCTTGTCGGCGAATCCTGAAGACGGCTACACCTTC,CASSLSANPEDGYTF
TRBV20-1,TRBJ1-2,.,many,TGCAGTGCTAAAGGACCGCTTAACTATGGCTACACCTTC,CSAKGPLNYGYTF
TRBV2,TRBJ2-1,TRBD2,few,TGTGCCAGCAGCTACGCGACTAGCTCCGATGAGCAGTTCTTC,CASSYATSSDEQFF
TRBV4-1,TRBJ2-7,.,many,TGCGCCAGCAGCCAAGGGGCGCTACCCAATTTGTACGAGCAGTACTTC,CASSQGALPNLYEQYF
TRBV7-2,TRBJ1-6,.,.,TGTGCCAGCAGCTTAGTCCAGGGTTCACCCCTCCACTTT,CASSLVQGSPLHF
TRBV9,TRBJ2-3,.,few,TGTGCCAGCAGCGTAGTTCTCACAGATACGCAGTATTTT,CASSVVLTDTQYF
TRBV20-1,TRBJ1-6,TRBD1,.,TGCAGTGCAGAGGAACTGGACAGGGACTCACCCCTCCACTTT,CSAEELDRDSPLHF